This T cell receptor beta chain was sequenced for a study of T cells in Graves' hyperthyroidism and ophthalmopathy. Whole-study results and caveats: Stable hyperthyroidism was told apart from ophthalmopathy by a model built on 13 V-J features.

Germline V gene lookup returns CDR1 MNHEY and CDR2 SMNVEV (reference sequence). This CDR3 has 14 amino acids. The germline V and J ends were trimmed by 3 bases and 2 bases, with 11 bases remaining between them. Researchers took RNA transcripts and amplified the TCR beta CDR3 regions from them. The TCR CDR3 first-round RT-PCR relied on the HTBI primer set. Each CDR3 protein is one row after TCRdb ran MiXCR on the multiplex PCR reads. Here the sample spans hundreds of thousands of distinct CDR3 sequences, 14% being singletons. Remarks on this clonotype: Its antigen is not known.

The receptor's source is a woman under 30 with Graves' hyperthyroidism. Sequenced material: blood. This chain connects TRBV27 to TRBJ2-7; tentatively, D is TRBD2 (6 bases). The chain's CDR3 is CASSFGTPPYEQYF. CDR3 nucleotides: TGTGCCAGCAGTTTCGGGACTCCTCCCTACGAGCAGTACTTC.